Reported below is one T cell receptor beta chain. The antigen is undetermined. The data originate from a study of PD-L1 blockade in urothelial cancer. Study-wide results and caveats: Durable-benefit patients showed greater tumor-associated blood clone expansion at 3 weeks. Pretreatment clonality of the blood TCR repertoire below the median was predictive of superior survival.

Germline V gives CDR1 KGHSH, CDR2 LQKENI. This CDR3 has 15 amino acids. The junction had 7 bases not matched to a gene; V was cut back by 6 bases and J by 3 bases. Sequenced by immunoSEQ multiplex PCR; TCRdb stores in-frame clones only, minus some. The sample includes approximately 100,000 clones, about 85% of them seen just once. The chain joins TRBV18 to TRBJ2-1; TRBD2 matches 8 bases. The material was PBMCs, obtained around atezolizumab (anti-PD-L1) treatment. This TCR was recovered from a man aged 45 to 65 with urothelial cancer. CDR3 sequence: CASSPPGGIYNEQFF. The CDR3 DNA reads TGTGCCAGCTCCCCTCCGGGAGGGATCTACAATGAGCAGTTCTTC.